The TCR beta chain described here comes from a study of T cells in Graves' hyperthyroidism and ophthalmopathy. Notes on this clonotype: Its cognate antigen is unknown.

General study findings and limits: The model made its ophthalmopathy prediction, and onset followed a median about 6 months later.

The study excluded patients with uncontrolled infection, other autoimmune disease, pregnancy or lactation. Germline-derived CDR1 and CDR2 are KGHDR and SFDVKD. The ends were cut back, 8 bases at V and 2 bases at J, with 8 bases in the middle. The length of the CDR3 is 12 residues. Amplified regions were TCR beta CDR3 sequences from RNA transcripts. During a first-round RT-PCR of the TCR CDR3, the HTBI primer set was used. TCRdb itself ran the multiplex PCR reads through MiXCR, one entry per CDR3 protein. The sample includes about 660,000 distinct CDR3 sequences, 45% seen only once; the top ten take under 8.5%.

The source material was peripheral blood or thyroid tissue (not recorded which). This clonotype was obtained from an adult man with Graves' disease, either hyperthyroidism or ophthalmopathy (not recorded which). The genes are TRBV24-1 and TRBJ1-1, with D unclear. This chain's CDR3 is CATNRPNTEAFF. The CDR3 nucleotides read TGTGCCACCAATAGACCCAACACTGAAGCTTTCTTT.